The 24 T cell receptor beta chains below all came from one sample that was sequenced in a study of molecular identifiers for immune sequencing clone quantification. Each CDR3 protein gets one entry after TCRdb re-called the PCR reads with MiXCR. The table lists 75,000 to 100,000 distinct CDR3 sequences, around a fifth of them singletons. Sequencing input: naive CD8+ T cells from blood, with Jurkat cell RNA spiked in. As for subset: FACS-sorted CD8+CD4-CCR7+CD45RA+ naive T cells. The receptor source for this set is a human donor in good health. Some libraries in this study had Jurkat cell RNA spiked in.

This clonotype was recorded at least ten times. This CDR3 is CASSFTGSYEQYF. CDR3 in DNA: TGTGCCAGCAGTTTTACGGGGTCCTACGAGCAGTACTTC. V is TRBV27 and J is TRBJ2-7; TRBD2 might be the D (5 bases). Trimming pared 3 bases from V and 1 base from J, leaving 7 bases between. Germline-derived CDR1 and CDR2 are MNHEY and SMNVEV (reference sequence). The length of the CDR3 is 13 residues.

This clonotype was detected ten times or more. The chain has TRBV6-1 and TRBJ2-2; no firm D call. Trimming removed 8 bases at V and 1 base at J, with 11 bases between. The CDR3 extends over 14 amino acids. Germline values: CDR1 MNHNS, CDR2 SASEGT. CDR3 amino acids: CASSPGVNTGELFF. The CDR3 DNA reads as TGTGCCAGCTCCCCGGGTGTGAACACCGGGGAGCTGTTTTTT.

This clonotype was recorded many times. The V gene is TRBV7-2, the J gene TRBJ2-3, with a tentative D call TRBD1 (6 bases). The CDR3 has 14 residues. Looked up from germline, CDR1 is SGHTA and CDR2 is FQGNSA. V lost 2 bases and J lost 3, with 9 bases in between. CDR3 DNA sequence: TGTGCCAGCAGCTTAACGCAGGGGACAGATACGCAGTATTTT. Translated, it gives CASSLTQGTDTQYF. Using reference TRBV7-2 and TRBJ2-3 for the parts outside the CDR3, the full variable domain is GAGVSQSPSNKVTEKGKDVELRCDPISGHTALYWYRQSLGQGLEFLIYFQGNSAPDKSGLPSDRFSAERTGGSVSTLTIQRTQQEDSAVYLCASSLTQGTDTQYFGPGTRLTVL.

The V and J genes are TRBV19 and TRBJ2-7; 7 bases align to TRBD2. V trimming: 2 bases; J trimming: 0 bases; junction bases outside the gene matches: 4. CDR1 is LNHDA and CDR2 is SQIVND in the germline V gene (reference sequence). The CDR3 is made up of 15 amino acids. CDR3 residues: CASSITSVPSYEQYF. The CDR3 DNA follows: TGTGCCAGTAGTATAACTAGCGTACCCTCCTACGAGCAGTACTTC.

This clonotype was recorded a few times. The rearrangement links TRBV19 to TRBJ1-5, with D maybe TRBD1 (5 bases). There are 15 residues in the CDR3. Trimming shortened V by 7 bases and J by 8 bases, and 21 bases separated the two germline ends. Germline V lookup: CDR1 LNHDA, CDR2 SQIVND (reference sequence). CDR3 sequence reads: CASTPGTRGLEPQHF. CDR3 nucleotides: TGTGCCAGTACCCCCGGGACCCGTGGTTTGGAGCCCCAGCATTTT.

This chain joins TRBV7-6 and TRBJ2-3; D possibly corresponds to TRBD1 (6 bases). The ends were cut back, 5 bases at V and 0 bases at J, with 12 bases in the middle. The CDR3 consists of 15 residues. From germline, CDR1 is SGHVS and CDR2 FNYEAQ. CDR3 sequence: CASSIQGMSTDTQYF. In DNA form, the CDR3 reads TGTGCCAGCAGCATCCAGGGGATGAGCACAGATACGCAGTATTTT.

In its sample, this clonotype was seen many times. This chain links TRBV12-3 or TRBV12-4 with TRBJ2-7; TRBD1 is a possible D gene (6 bases). V lost 7 bases, J lost 6 bases, and 19 bases lay in between. The CDR3 runs 14 residues. The CDR3 bases are TGTGCCAGCACCCCAAGGACAGCCCGGGGCGAGCAGTACTTC. This translates into CASTPRTARGEQYF.

V and J are TRBV4-3 and TRBJ2-7; 14 positions match TRBD2. This CDR3 has 15 amino acids. V was clipped by 4 bases and J by 3 bases; unmatched bases: 2. Germline V gene lookup returns CDR1 LGHNA and CDR2 YSLEER. The CDR3 is CASSLGTSGGYEQYF. The CDR3 DNA reads TGCGCCAGCAGCCTAGGGACTAGCGGGGGCTACGAGCAGTACTTC.

This clonotype occurred many times. The V gene is TRBV10-2, the J gene TRBJ1-2, with 8 positions matching TRBD1. CDR1 is WSHSY and CDR2 is SAAADI in the germline V gene. The length of the CDR3 is 14 residues. V lost 0 bases to trimming and J lost 4 bases; unmatched junction nucleotides: 1. This chain's CDR3 is CASSESGTGYGYTF. The DNA for the CDR3 is TGCGCCAGCAGTGAGTCCGGGACAGGCTATGGCTACACCTTC.

With regard to this clonotype: Germline is not matched at one junction end, which may reflect a read error. The V and J genes are TRBV7-2 and TRBJ2-5; 7 bases align to TRBD2. The germline V gene encodes CDR1 SGHTA and CDR2 FQGNSA. The CDR3 runs to 14 residues. The CDR3 sequence is CASSPGIAGSPWNF. CDR3 nucleotides: TGTGCCAGCAGCCCTGGGATAGCGGGCTCTCCCTGGAACTTC. Filled out from reference TRBV7-2 and TRBJ2-5, the complete variable domain reads GAGVSQSPSNKVTEKGKDVELRCDPISGHTALYWYRQSLGQGLEFLIYFQGNSAPDKSGLPSDRFSAERTGGSVSTLTIQRTQQEDSAVYLCASSPGIAGSPWNFGPGTRLLVL.

The table lists this clonotype with a few counts. The chain links TRBV28 to TRBJ1-5, with 12 nucleotides matching TRBD1. Germline V gene lookup returns CDR1 MDHEN and CDR2 SYDVKM. The CDR3 contains 20 residues. J was trimmed by 1 base and V by 2 bases; bases with no gene match: 12. As DNA, the CDR3 is TGTGCCAGCAGTTTAAGGGGATTTGGGACAGGGGGCCTAAGCAATCAGCCCCAGCATTTT. Its protein product is CASSLRGFGTGGLSNQPQHF.

This clonotype was picked up many times. The junction departs from the called germline gene at one end, perhaps through a read error. The chain recombines TRBV6-1 with TRBJ1-5; D possibly corresponds to TRBD1 (6 bases). There are 16 residues in the CDR3. Germline V lookup: CDR1 MNHNS, CDR2 SASEGT. The CDR3 is CASREDRRYSNQPQHF. The CDR3 DNA sequence: TGTGCCAGCAGAGAAGACAGGCGGTATAGCAATCAGCCCCAGCATTTT.

This clonotype was recorded many times. The V call is TRBV4-3, the J call TRBJ2-4; TRBD2 might be the D (6 bases). CDR1 and CDR2 (germline): LGHNA, YSLEER. This CDR3 spans 16 amino acids. The ends were cut back, 0 bases at V and 1 base at J, with 10 bases in the middle. CDR3 amino acids: CASSQDVGGAKNIQYF. The CDR3 DNA reads as TGCGCCAGCAGCCAAGATGTTGGGGGGGCCAAAAACATTCAGTACTTC.

Ten or more counts support this clonotype. This chain uses TRBV6-1 with TRBJ2-3; no clear D gene. Germline loops: CDR1 MNHNS, CDR2 SASEGT. This CDR3 has 16 residues. The V end lost 2 bases, the J end lost 3 bases, and 15 bases lay between the germline ends. CDR3 DNA: TGTGCCAGCAGTGAAAAGCAATACCCAGAGACAGATACGCAGTATTTT. It is translated as CASSEKQYPETDTQYF.

This clonotype was counted at least ten times. The rearrangement joins TRBV27 to TRBJ2-3; perhaps TRBD2 as D (5 bases). This CDR3 region has 14 residues. Germline V lookup: CDR1 MNHEY, CDR2 SMNVEV (reference sequence). The germline V and J ends were trimmed by 2 bases and 1 base, with 7 bases remaining between them. CDR3 DNA sequence: TGTGCCAGCAGTTTAGGACTCCGCACAGATACGCAGTATTTT. This sequence encodes CASSLGLRTDTQYF.

There are many counts of this clonotype. CDR3 sequence reads: CASSFLGDRATTEAFF. In nucleotides, the CDR3 is TGTGCCAGCAGTTTTCTGGGGGACAGGGCTACCACTGAAGCTTTCTTT. The chain uses TRBV27 and TRBJ1-1, with 9 bases fitting TRBD1. Losses at the gene ends were 3 bases for V and 4 bases for J; bases not matched to a gene: 9. This CDR3 has 16 amino acids. Germline CDR1 and CDR2: MNHEY and SMNVEV (reference sequence).

This clonotype was detected many times. The chain couples TRBV13 to TRBJ2-3, with TRBD1 matching 8 bases. This CDR3 has 15 amino acids. The ends lost 5 bases at V and 6 bases at J; junction bases unmatched: 10. Germline V gives CDR1 PRHDT, CDR2 FYEKMQ (reference sequence). The DNA for the CDR3 is TGTGCCAGCAGCGCCGCCTTTCAGGGGGCGGATACGCAGTATTTT. The encoded protein is CASSAAFQGADTQYF.

In its sample, this clonotype was seen once. The chain recombines TRBV5-4 with TRBJ2-3; 11 bases map to TRBD1. Germline-derived CDR1 and CDR2 are SGHNT and YYREEE (reference sequence). Trimming cost V 0 bases and J 0 bases; bases outside gene matches: 3. The CDR3 covers 17 residues. As DNA, the CDR3 is TGTGCCAGCAGCTTGGGGGGACAGGGGGTTAGCACAGATACGCAGTATTTT. It encodes CASSLGGQGVSTDTQYF.

This clonotype was seen a handful of times. This sequence joins TRBV7-9 and TRBJ2-1; 8 bases align to TRBD2. This CDR3 has 16 amino acids. The ends lost 1 base at V and 7 bases at J; junction bases unmatched: 9. Germline values: CDR1 SEHNR, CDR2 FQNEAQ (reference sequence). The CDR3 DNA reads as TGTGCCAGCAGCTTAGGAGCGGGAGTGGGTTTGAATGAGCAGTTCTTC. As protein: CASSLGAGVGLNEQFF.

The gene calls are TRBV10-2 and TRBJ2-7, with 9 nucleotides matching TRBD2. Trimming at V came to 4 bases and at J to 5 bases, leaving 9 bases not matched to a gene. Per germline, CDR1 WSHSY and CDR2 SAAADI. This CDR3 comprises 15 residues. This chain's CDR3 is CASSGAGTSSHEQYF. Here the CDR3 DNA reads TGCGCCAGCAGTGGAGCCGGGACTAGCAGCCACGAGCAGTACTTC.

This rearrangement joins TRBV12-3 or TRBV12-4 to TRBJ2-7; 13 bases match TRBD2. Unmatched junction bases numbered 5, after V lost 11 bases and J lost 4 bases. The CDR3 runs to 13 residues. CDR3: CASSGLAGYEQYF. The DNA of the CDR3 is TGTGCCTCCTCGGGACTAGCGGGATACGAGCAGTACTTC.

This clonotype has a count of ten or more. The chain employs TRBV20-1 and TRBJ2-3; D ambiguous. Germline loops: CDR1 DFQATT, CDR2 SNEGSKA (reference sequence). Trimming stripped 4 bases from V and 4 bases from J, with 3 bases between. This CDR3 has 10 amino acids. The chain's CDR3 is CSAIADTQYF. The CDR3 nucleotides read TGCAGTGCTATCGCAGATACGCAGTATTTT.

The sample holds many counts of this clonotype. The rearrangement uses TRBV5-1 and TRBJ1-1; D might be TRBD1 (5 bases). With 0 bases removed from V and 8 bases from J, the gap between germline ends came to 11 bases. Germline V gene sequence: CDR1 SGHRS, CDR2 YFSETQ. The CDR3 has 13 residues. The DNA of the CDR3 is TGCGCCAGCAGCTTGGGGGGCTCCGGCGAAGCTTTCTTT. It is translated as CASSLGGSGEAFF.

This clonotype was picked up many times. The V gene is TRBV7-2, the J gene TRBJ1-4; possible D gene TRBD1, 5 bases. V dropped 1 base and J dropped 5 bases, with 14 bases sitting between them. Looked up from germline, CDR1 is SGHTA and CDR2 is FQGNSA. The CDR3 is made up of 16 amino acids. This CDR3 is CASSLEGPGLNEKLFF. For the CDR3, the DNA is TGTGCCAGCAGCTTAGAGGGGCCAGGGCTCAATGAAAAACTGTTTTTT.